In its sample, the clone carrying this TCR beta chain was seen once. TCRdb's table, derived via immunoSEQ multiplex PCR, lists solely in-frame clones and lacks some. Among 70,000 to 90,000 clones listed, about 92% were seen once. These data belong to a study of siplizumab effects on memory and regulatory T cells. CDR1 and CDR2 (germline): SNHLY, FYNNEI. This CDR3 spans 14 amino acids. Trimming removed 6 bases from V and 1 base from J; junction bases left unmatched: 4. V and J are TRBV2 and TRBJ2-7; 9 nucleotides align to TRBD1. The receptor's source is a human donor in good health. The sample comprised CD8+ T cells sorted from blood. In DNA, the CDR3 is TGTGCCAGCAGGGCCGGGACAGGGTCCTACGAGCAGTACTTC. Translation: CASRAGTGSYEQYF.